This T cell receptor beta chain was captured by sequencing in a study of blood T cells in healthy people across ages. CDR3 length: 13 residues. The germline CDR1 and CDR2 sequences are MDHEN and SYDVKM. Isolation per sample recovered at least 7 million PBMCs. Through a sample-barcoded 5' primer and a J-beta primer mix, a second PCR was run for roughly 6 to 12 cycles. MiXCR, applied by TCRdb to the 5' RACE reads, yields one record per CDR3 protein. The sample gives approximately 960,000 distinct CDR3 sequences, 25% to 35% of which show up once; about 9.4% is in the top ten. As regards this clonotype: A junction boundary mismatches the germline segment, possibly from a read error.

Separately, the same data were catalogued under a study of T cells of mothers and their children.

The TCR originated in a woman aged 40 to 55 in good health. The specimen was blood. The chain uses TRBV28 and TRBJ2-5, with 11 bases identical to TRBD1. CDR3 DNA: TGTACCAGCGGGACAGGGGGCCAAGAGACCCAGTACTTC. It encodes CTSGTGGQETQYF.